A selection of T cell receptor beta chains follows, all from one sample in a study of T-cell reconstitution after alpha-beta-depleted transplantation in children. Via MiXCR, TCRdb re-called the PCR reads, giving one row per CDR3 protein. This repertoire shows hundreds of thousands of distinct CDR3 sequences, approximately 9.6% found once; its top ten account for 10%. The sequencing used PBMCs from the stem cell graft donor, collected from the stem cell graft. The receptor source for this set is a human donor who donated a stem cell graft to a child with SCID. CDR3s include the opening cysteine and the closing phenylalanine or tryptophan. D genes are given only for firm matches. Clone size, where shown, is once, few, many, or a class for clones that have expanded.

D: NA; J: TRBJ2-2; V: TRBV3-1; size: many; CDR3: CASSQVTGELFF; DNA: TGTGCCAGCAGCCAGGTTACCGGGGAGCTGTTTTTT
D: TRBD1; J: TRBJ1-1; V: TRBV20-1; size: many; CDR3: CSASEAGGLNTEAFF; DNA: TGCAGTGCTAGTGAGGCAGGGGGTCTGAACACTGAAGCTTTCTTT
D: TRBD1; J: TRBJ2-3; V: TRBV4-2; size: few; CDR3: CASSPTRGQGGRLPHSPDTQYF; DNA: TGTGCCAGCAGCCCGACCAGAGGACAGGGGGGACGACTCCCCCATAGCCCAGATACGCAGTATTTT
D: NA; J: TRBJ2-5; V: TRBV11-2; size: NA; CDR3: CASSGQGPETQYF; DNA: TGTGCCAGCAGCGGGCAGGGCCCAGAGACCCAGTACTTC
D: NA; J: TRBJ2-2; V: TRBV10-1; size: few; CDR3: CASSESFSITGELFF; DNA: TGCGCCAGCAGTGAGTCGTTCTCAATCACCGGGGAGCTGTTTTTT
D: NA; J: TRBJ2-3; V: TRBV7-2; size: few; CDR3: CASSSPVLPDTQYF; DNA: TGTGCCAGCAGCTCGCCCGTACTTCCAGATACGCAGTATTTT
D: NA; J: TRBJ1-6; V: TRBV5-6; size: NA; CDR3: CASSSACQPINSPLHF; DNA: TGTGCCAGCAGCTCAGCGTGTCAGCCCATTAATTCACCCCTCCACTTT
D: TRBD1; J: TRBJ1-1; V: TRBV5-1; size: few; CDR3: CASSLRGTALNTEAFF; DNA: TGCGCCAGCAGCTTGAGAGGGACAGCCCTTAACACTGAAGCTTTCTTT
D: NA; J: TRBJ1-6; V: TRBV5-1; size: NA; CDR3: CASSLALLGSPLHF; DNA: TGCGCCAGCAGCTTGGCCTTGTTGGGTTCACCCCTCCACTTT
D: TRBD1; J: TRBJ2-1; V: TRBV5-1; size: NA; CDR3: CASSSGTGVYEQFF; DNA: TGCGCCAGCAGCTCCGGGACAGGGGTGTATGAGCAGTTCTTC
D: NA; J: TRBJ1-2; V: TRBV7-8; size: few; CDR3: CASSSWDNYGYTF; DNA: TGTGCCAGCAGCTCGTGGGACAACTATGGCTACACCTTC
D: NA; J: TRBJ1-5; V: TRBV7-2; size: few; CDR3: CASSLGRGFTTQHF; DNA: TGTGCCAGCAGCTTAGGCCGGGGGTTTACGACCCAGCATTTT
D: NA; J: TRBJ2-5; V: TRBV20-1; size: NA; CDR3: CSARPRGMETQYF; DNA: TGCAGTGCTAGACCACGGGGGATGGAGACCCAGTACTTC
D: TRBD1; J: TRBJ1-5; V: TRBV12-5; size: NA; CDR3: CASGITDRGDQPQHF; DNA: TGTGCTAGTGGTATCACCGACAGGGGAGATCAGCCCCAGCATTTT
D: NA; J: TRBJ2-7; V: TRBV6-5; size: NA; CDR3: CASSYSIGSSSYEQYF; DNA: TGTGCCAGCAGTTACTCGATAGGTAGCAGCTCCTACGAGCAGTACTTC
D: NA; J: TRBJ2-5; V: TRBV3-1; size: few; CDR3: CASSLRTETQYF; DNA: TGTGCCAGCAGCCTACGGACAGAGACCCAGTACTTC
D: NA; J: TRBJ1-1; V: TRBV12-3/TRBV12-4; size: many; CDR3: CASTRTGNTEAFF; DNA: TGTGCCAGCACTCGGACGGGGAACACTGAAGCTTTCTTT
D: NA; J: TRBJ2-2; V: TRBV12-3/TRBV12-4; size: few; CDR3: CASSRIAGELFF; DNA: TGTGCCAGCAGTCGGATCGCCGGGGAGCTGTTTTTT
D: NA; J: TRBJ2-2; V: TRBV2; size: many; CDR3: CASSDTSGGELFF; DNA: TGTGCCAGCAGTGATACAAGCGGCGGGGAGCTGTTTTTT
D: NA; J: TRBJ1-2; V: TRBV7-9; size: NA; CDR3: CASSSTTGARFHTF; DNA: TGTGCCAGCAGCTCAACCACAGGAGCGAGGTTCCACACCTTC
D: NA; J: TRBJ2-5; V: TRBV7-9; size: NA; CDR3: CASRLLATETQYF; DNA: TGTGCCAGCAGACTTCTAGCGACAGAGACCCAGTACTTC
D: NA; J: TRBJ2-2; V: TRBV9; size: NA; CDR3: CASNIRGENTGELFF; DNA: TGTGCCAGCAATATAAGGGGGGAGAACACCGGGGAGCTGTTTTTT
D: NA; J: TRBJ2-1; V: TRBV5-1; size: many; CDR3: CASNLLGSNQGEQFF; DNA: TGCGCCAGCAACCTTCTAGGGAGCAACCAGGGGGAGCAGTTCTTC
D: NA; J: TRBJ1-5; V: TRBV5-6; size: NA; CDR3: CASSLGRFNQPQHF; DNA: TGTGCCAGCAGCCTCGGACGGTTCAATCAGCCCCAGCATTTT
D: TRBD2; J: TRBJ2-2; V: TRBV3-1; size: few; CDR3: CASSPSSGGLTGELFF; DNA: TGTGCCAGCAGCCCATCTAGCGGGGGTTTAACCGGGGAGCTGTTTTTT
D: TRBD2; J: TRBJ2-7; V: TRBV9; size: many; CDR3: CASSRTSGYEQYF; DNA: TGCGCCAGCAGTCGGACTAGCGGCTACGAGCAGTACTTC
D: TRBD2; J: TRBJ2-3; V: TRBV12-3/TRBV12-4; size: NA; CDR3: CASRTSETDTQYF; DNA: TGTGCCAGCAGGACTAGCGAAACAGATACGCAGTATTTT
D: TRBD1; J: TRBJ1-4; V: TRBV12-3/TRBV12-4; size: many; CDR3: CASSPLGGTGLEKLFF; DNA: TGTGCCAGCAGTCCCTTAGGGGGGACAGGACTAGAAAAACTGTTTTTT
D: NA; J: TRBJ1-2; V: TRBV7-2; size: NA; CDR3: CASTNYLQIAAGYGYTF; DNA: TGTGCCAGCACTAATTATCTCCAAATCGCGGCTGGCTATGGCTACACCTTC
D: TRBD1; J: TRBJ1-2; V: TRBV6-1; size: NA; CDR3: CASSVGQGLVGDYGYTF; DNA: TGTGCCAGCAGTGTAGGACAGGGACTCGTTGGTGACTATGGCTACACCTTC
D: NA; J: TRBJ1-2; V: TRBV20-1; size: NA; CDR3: CSARGTGADGYTF; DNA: TGCAGTGCTAGGGGGACGGGGGCGGATGGCTACACCTTC
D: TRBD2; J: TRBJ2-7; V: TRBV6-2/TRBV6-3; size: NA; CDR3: CASSLGTSVYEQYF; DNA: TGTGCCAGCAGTTTGGGGACTAGCGTCTACGAGCAGTACTTC
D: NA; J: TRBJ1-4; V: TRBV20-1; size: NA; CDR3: CSASPGTTNEKLFF; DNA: TGCAGTGCTAGCCCAGGGACAACTAATGAAAAACTGTTTTTT
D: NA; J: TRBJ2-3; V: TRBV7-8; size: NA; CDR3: CASSLLPPTDTQYF; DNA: TGTGCCAGCAGCTTATTACCCCCCACAGATACGCAGTATTTT
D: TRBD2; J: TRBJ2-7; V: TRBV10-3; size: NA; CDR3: CAIRPGLGTSYEQYF; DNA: TGTGCCATCAGGCCGGGACTAGGGACCTCCTACGAGCAGTACTTC
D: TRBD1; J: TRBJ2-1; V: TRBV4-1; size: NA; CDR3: CASSLIQGASDEQFF; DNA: TGCGCCAGCAGCCTAATACAGGGGGCTAGTGATGAGCAGTTCTTC
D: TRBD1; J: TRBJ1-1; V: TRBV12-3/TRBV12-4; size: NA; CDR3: CASSPGQGVGVTEAFF; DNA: TGTGCCAGCAGCCCGGGACAGGGAGTTGGCGTCACTGAAGCTTTCTTT
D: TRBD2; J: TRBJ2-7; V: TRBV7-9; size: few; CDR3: CASSPPGLAGTEQYF; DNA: TGTGCCAGCAGCCCTCCGGGACTAGCGGGGACCGAGCAGTACTTC
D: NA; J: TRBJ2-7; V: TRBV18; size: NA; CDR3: CASSSSGYYEQYF; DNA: TGTGCCAGCTCGTCCTCGGGGTATTACGAGCAGTACTTC
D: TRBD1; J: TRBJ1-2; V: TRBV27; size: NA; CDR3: CASSLTGNNYGYTF; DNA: TGTGCCAGCAGTTTGACAGGGAATAACTATGGCTACACCTTC
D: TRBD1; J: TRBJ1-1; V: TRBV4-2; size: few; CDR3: CASSLAGQGTEAFF; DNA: TGTGCCAGCAGCCTCGCGGGACAGGGGACTGAAGCTTTCTTT
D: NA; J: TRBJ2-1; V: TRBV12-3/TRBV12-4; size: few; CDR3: CASSPQGPYEQFF; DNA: TGTGCCAGCAGTCCCCAGGGCCCCTATGAGCAGTTCTTC
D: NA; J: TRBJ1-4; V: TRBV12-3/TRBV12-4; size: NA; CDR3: CASSSNLNEKLFF; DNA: TGTGCCAGCAGTTCCAACCTTAATGAAAAACTGTTTTTT
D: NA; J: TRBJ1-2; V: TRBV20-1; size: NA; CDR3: CSASAGAGINYGYTF; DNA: TGCAGTGCTAGCGCCGGGGCAGGGATTAACTATGGCTACACCTTC
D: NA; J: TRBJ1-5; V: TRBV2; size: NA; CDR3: CASSEDGVGSKPQHF; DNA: TGTGCCAGCAGTGAAGATGGGGTTGGGAGTAAGCCCCAGCATTTT
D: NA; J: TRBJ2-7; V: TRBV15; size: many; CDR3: CATSRDSGITYEQYF; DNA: TGTGCCACCAGCAGAGATAGCGGAATAACCTACGAGCAGTACTTC
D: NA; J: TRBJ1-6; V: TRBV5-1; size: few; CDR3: CASSPGLQGSPLHF; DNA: TGCGCCAGCAGCCCGGGCCTCCAGGGTTCACCCCTCCACTTT
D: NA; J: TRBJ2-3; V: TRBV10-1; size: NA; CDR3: CASSGGLYTDTQYF; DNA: TGCGCCAGCAGTGGTGGACTATATACAGATACGCAGTATTTT